The 16 T cell receptor beta chains presented below share a single source sample, sequenced in a study of T cells after yellow fever vaccination. Each CDR3 protein gets one entry after TCRdb re-called the 5' RACE reads with MiXCR. The sample yields hundreds of thousands of distinct CDR3 sequences, 9% to 15% seen once. Sequencing was performed on PBMCs, taken on the day of the yellow fever booster vaccination. These receptors all stem from a man aged 25-45 years who received the YFV17D yellow fever vaccine.

This clonotype has more than one count but fewer than ten. CDR3 nucleotides: TGTGCCACCAGAAGGGGGATAGCGGGAATCACAGATACGCAGTATTTT. Translated: CATRRGIAGITDTQYF. This sequence joins TRBV12-3 or TRBV12-4 and TRBJ2-3; 8 positions agree with TRBD2. The CDR3 spans 16 residues. J was trimmed by 2 bases and V by 10 bases; bases with no gene match: 14.

This clonotype showed up just a few times. The chain employs TRBV6-1 and TRBJ2-5; 12 bases align to TRBD2. Per the germline V gene, CDR1 is MNHNS and CDR2 is SASEGT. The V and J ends lost 6 bases and 0 bases, in that order; junction bases with no gene match: 5. The CDR3 totals 16 residues. Here the CDR3 DNA reads TGTGCCAGCAGCCGACTAGCGGGAGAGTACCAAGAGACCCAGTACTTC. Amino acid sequence: CASSRLAGEYQETQYF.

This clonotype showed up just a few times. This chain joins TRBV20-1 and TRBJ2-1; 7 positions agree with TRBD2. There are 17 residues in the CDR3. With 6 bases clipped from V and 0 bases from J, the junction kept 14 bases outside the gene matches. CDR1 and CDR2 from the germline V gene are DFQATT and SNEGSKA (reference sequence). The CDR3 here is CSATRAIAGRSYNEQFF. The DNA of the CDR3 is TGCAGTGCAACTCGGGCGATAGCGGGTCGCTCCTACAATGAGCAGTTCTTC.

This clonotype was seen more than once but under ten times. The chain links TRBV5-1 to TRBJ1-6, with a possible D match to TRBD1 (5 bases). The ends were cut back, 5 bases at V and 8 bases at J, with 17 bases in the middle. CDR3 size: 15 residues. Germline CDR1 SGHRS, CDR2 YFSETQ. The CDR3 DNA reads TGCGCCAGCAGACCCTTGCCAGGGACGGATTCACCCCTCCACTTT. As protein: CASRPLPGTDSPLHF.

This chain joins TRBV7-3 and TRBJ2-2, with 10 bases matching TRBD2. Germline assignment: CDR1 SGHTA and CDR2 FQGTGA. With V trimmed by 5 bases and J by 4 bases, 7 bases remained unmatched. CDR3 length equals 16 residues. For the CDR3, the DNA is TGTGCCAGCAGCACTAGCGGGACCCGGGGCACCGGGGAGCTGTTTTTT. The encoded protein is CASSTSGTRGTGELFF.

J is TRBJ2-3 and V is TRBV2, with 8 bases matching TRBD1. This CDR3 region has 16 residues. Trimming at V came to 7 bases and at J to 5 bases, leaving 14 bases not matched to a gene. The germline V gene has CDR1 SNHLY and CDR2 FYNNEI. The CDR3 loop is CASKRLLGTGGDTQYF. The CDR3 region has the DNA TGTGCCAGCAAACGGCTACTTGGGACAGGAGGAGATACGCAGTATTTT.

In its sample, this clonotype was seen a few times. This sequence joins TRBV11-2 and TRBJ1-1; D is perhaps TRBD1 (6 bases). Trimming shortened V by 5 bases and J by 3 bases, and 16 bases separated the two germline ends. Germline lookup yields CDR1 SGHAT and CDR2 FQNNGV. This CDR3 contains 15 residues. This CDR3 is CASSLFRGVDTEAFF. The CDR3 nucleotides read TGTGCCAGCAGCCTCTTCAGGGGCGTGGACACTGAAGCTTTCTTT. The full variable domain, with the rest looked up from reference TRBV11-2 and TRBJ1-1, is EAGVAQSPRYKIIEKRQSVAFWCNPISGHATLYWYQQILGQGPKLLIQFQNNGVVDDSQLPKDRFSAERLKGVDSTLKIQPAKLEDSAVYLCASSLFRGVDTEAFFGQGTRLTVV.

Note on this clonotype: The junction shows a germline mismatch at one end, possibly a read error. This sequence joins TRBV20-1 and TRBJ1-5; D possibly corresponds to TRBD1 (5 bases). CDR3 size: 13 residues. CDR1 and CDR2 (germline): DFQATT, SNEGSKA (reference sequence). The CDR3 spells CSANRGRYQPQHF. Written as DNA, the CDR3 is TGCAGTGCTAATCGGGGCCGGTATCAACCCCAGCATTTT.

Regarding this clonotype: A much larger clone sits a single nucleotide away, making a read error possible. The chain uses TRBV3-1 and TRBJ2-7, with D perhaps matching TRBD2 (6 bases). Germline V gene sequence: CDR1 LGHDT, CDR2 YNNKEL (reference sequence). The CDR3 runs to 15 residues. Here the CDR3 DNA reads TGTGCCTGCAGCTCCGCCGCTAGCGCTCAATACGAGCAGTACTTC. Translation gives CACSSAASAQYEQYF.

This clonotype was seen at least ten times. This chain links TRBV11-2 with TRBJ2-3, with TRBD1 identical over 9 bases. Unmatched junction bases numbered 15, after V lost 5 bases and J lost 9 bases. CDR1 and CDR2 from the germline V gene are SGHAT and FQNNGV. The CDR3 runs 16 residues. The CDR3 DNA reads TGTGCCAGCAGCCCGACCCTCGGGACAGGGAGGAGGACGCAGTATTTT. Encoded protein: CASSPTLGTGRRTQYF.

The V gene is TRBV10-3, the J gene TRBJ2-2; TRBD1 might be the D (6 bases). With 7 bases removed from V and 4 bases from J, the gap between germline ends came to 13 bases. Germline V gene sequence: CDR1 ENHRY, CDR2 SYGVKD. The CDR3 contains 14 residues. Here the CDR3 reads CAITGQKSTGELFF. CDR3 DNA: TGTGCCATCACTGGACAGAAGTCCACCGGGGAGCTGTTTTTT.

A few counts support this clonotype. This chain connects TRBV12-3 or TRBV12-4 to TRBJ2-2; 10 bases are shared with TRBD1. The CDR3 length is 13 residues. Germline trimming cut 5 bases from V and 17 bases from J; bases unmatched to any gene: 11. CDR3 DNA sequence: TGTGCCAGCAGTGCCTCGACAGGGGGCACGATTTTTTTT. It is translated as CASSASTGGTIFF.

This rearrangement joins TRBV27 to TRBJ2-7; D not certain. This CDR3 is 15 amino acids long. Per the germline V gene, CDR1 is MNHEY and CDR2 is SMNVEV (reference sequence). Trimming shortened V by 3 bases and J by 0 bases, and 12 bases separated the two germline ends. CDR3 nucleotide sequence: TGTGCCAGCAGTTTGATTTACTCCAGCTCCTACGAGCAGTACTTC. It is translated as CASSLIYSSSYEQYF.

This chain connects TRBV5-4 to TRBJ2-1; unclear D gene. CDR1 is SGHNT and CDR2 is YYREEE in the germline V gene (reference sequence). This CDR3 is 14 amino acids long. V was pared by 0 bases and J by 13 bases, with 17 bases between. The CDR3 bases are TGTGCCAGCAGCTTGGCCTATGCTTCATCCCCCCAGTTCTTC. This gives the protein CASSLAYASSPQFF.

The rearrangement links TRBV6-5 to TRBJ2-7; the D is unclear. Germline V gene sequence: CDR1 MNHEY, CDR2 SVGAGI. This CDR3 is built from 12 residues. V was cut by 2 bases and J by 7 bases, with 9 bases left in between. The CDR3 protein is CASSYGVGEQYF. Here the CDR3 DNA reads TGTGCCAGCAGTTACGGGGTAGGGGAGCAGTACTTC.

This chain connects TRBV20-1 to TRBJ2-7, with 9 bases that match TRBD1. The CDR3 has 16 amino acids. V was pared by 0 bases and J by 1 base, with 7 bases of the junction left unmatched. Per germline, CDR1 DFQATT and CDR2 SNEGSKA (reference sequence). The CDR3 loop reads CSARDRDRGTSYEQYF. In DNA form, the CDR3 reads TGCAGTGCTAGAGACCGAGACAGGGGGACATCCTACGAGCAGTACTTC.